This TCR beta chain was retrieved from a study of T cell changes during pregnancy in multiple sclerosis. The data were produced by immunoSEQ multiplex PCR, yet TCRdb's version contains in-frame clones alone and is incomplete. In the table there are more than 35,000 clones, approximately 90% of which are singletons. Germline CDR1 SGHDT, CDR2 YYEEEE. CDR3 length: 17 residues. Trimming took 4 bases from V and 7 from J, leaving 26 bases between them. The source is a female donor with multiple sclerosis, enrolled in a pregnancy study. This chain joins TRBV5-6 and TRBJ1-2; tentatively, D is TRBD1 (6 bases). Sequences were derived from CD4+ T cells from peripheral blood mononuclear cells, sampled before pregnancy. The CDR3 sequence: CASSRAGTNHFSGGYTF. As DNA, the CDR3 is TGTGCCAGCAGCCGTGCCGGGACAAATCACTTTTCGGGTGGCTACACCTTC.